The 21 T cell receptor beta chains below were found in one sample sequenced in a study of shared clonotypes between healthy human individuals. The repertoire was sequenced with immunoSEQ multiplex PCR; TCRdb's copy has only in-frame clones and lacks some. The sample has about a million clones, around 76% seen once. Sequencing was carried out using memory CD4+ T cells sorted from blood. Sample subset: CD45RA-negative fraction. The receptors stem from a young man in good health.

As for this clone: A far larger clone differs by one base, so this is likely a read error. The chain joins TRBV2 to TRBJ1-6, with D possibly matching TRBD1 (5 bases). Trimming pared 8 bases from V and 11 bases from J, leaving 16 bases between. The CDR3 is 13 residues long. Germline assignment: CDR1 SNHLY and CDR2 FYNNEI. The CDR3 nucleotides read TGTGCCAGCTCGTGGGGGTACGGTCCACCCCTCCACTTT. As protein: CASSWGYGPPLHF. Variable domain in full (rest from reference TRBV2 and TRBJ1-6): EPEVTQTPSHQVTQMGQEVILRCVPISNHLYFYWYRQILGQKVEFLVSFYNNEISEKSEIFDDQFSVERPDGSNFTLKIRSTKLEDSAMYFCASSWGYGPPLHFGNGTRLTVT.

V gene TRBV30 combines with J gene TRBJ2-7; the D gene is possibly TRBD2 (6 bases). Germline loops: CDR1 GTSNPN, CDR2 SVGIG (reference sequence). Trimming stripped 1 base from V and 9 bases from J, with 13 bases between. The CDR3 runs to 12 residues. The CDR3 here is CAWSEGLTGQYF. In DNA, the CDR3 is TGTGCCTGGAGTGAGGGACTTACTGGGCAGTACTTC.

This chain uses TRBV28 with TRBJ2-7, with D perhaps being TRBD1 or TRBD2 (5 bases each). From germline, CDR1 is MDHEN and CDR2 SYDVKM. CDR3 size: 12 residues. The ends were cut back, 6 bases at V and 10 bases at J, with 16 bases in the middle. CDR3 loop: CASSRGLARQYF. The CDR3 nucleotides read TGTGCCAGCAGCCGGGGCTTGGCCAGACAGTACTTC.

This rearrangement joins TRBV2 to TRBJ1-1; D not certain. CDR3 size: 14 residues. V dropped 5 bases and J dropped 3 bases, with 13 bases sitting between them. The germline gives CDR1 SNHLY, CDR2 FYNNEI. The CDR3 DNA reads TGTGCCAGCAGTCGCCCGGGGTGGGACACTGAAGCTTTCTTT. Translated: CASSRPGWDTEAFF.

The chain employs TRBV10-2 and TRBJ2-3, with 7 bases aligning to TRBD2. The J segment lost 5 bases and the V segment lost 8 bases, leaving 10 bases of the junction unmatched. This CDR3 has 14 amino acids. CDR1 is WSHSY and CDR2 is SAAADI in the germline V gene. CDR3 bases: TGCGCCAGCCGCCGGGCGGGAGAGGTAGATACGCAGTATTTT. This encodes CASRRAGEVDTQYF.

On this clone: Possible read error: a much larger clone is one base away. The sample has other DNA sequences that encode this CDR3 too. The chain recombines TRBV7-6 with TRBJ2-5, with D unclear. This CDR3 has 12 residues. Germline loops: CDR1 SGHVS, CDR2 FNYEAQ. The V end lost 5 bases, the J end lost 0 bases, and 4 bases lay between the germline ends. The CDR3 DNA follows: TGTGCCAGCAGCCCCCACCAAGAGACCCAGTACTTC. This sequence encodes CASSPHQETQYF.

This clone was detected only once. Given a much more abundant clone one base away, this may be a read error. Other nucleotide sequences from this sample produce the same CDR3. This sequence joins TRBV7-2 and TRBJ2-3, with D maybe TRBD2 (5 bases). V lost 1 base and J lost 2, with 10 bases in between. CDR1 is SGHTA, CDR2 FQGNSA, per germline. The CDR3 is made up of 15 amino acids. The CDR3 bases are TGTGCCAGCAGCTTAGGAGGGAGAACCACAGATACGCAGTATTTT. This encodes CASSLGGRTTDTQYF.

For the CDR3, the DNA is TGTGCCATCAGAACCCCAGGAGAGACCCAGTACTTC. Its protein is CAIRTPGETQYF. The chain is built from TRBV10-3 and TRBJ2-5; D ambiguous. The V gene's germline CDR1 is ENHRY and CDR2 SYGVKD. The CDR3 length is 12 residues. Trimming took 6 bases from V and 4 from J, leaving 9 bases between them.

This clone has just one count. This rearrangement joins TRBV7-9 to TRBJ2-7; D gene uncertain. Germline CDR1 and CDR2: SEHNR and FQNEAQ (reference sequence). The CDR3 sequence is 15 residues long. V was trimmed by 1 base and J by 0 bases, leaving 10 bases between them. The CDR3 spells CASSLESGFSYEQYF. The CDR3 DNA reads TGTGCCAGCAGCTTAGAGTCAGGATTCTCCTACGAGCAGTACTTC. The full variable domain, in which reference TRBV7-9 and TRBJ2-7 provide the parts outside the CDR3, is DTGVSQNPRHKITKRGQNVTFRCDPISEHNRLYWYRQTLGQGPEFLTYFQNEAQLEKSRLLSDRFSAERPKGSFSTLEIQRTEQGDSAMYLCASSLESGFSYEQYFGPGTRLTVT.

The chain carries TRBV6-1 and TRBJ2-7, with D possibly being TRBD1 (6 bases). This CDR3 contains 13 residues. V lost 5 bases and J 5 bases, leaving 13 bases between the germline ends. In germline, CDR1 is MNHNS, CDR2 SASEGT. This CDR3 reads CASSSVYRDEQYF. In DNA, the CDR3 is TGTGCCAGCAGTTCGGTCTACAGGGACGAGCAGTACTTC.

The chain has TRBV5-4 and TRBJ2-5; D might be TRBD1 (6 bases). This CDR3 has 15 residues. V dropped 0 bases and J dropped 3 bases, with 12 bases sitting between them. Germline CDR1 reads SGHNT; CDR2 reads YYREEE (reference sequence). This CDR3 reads CASSLAGRGEETQYF. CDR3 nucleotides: TGTGCCAGCAGCTTGGCTGGCAGGGGAGAAGAGACCCAGTACTTC.

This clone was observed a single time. In nucleotides, the CDR3 is TGTGCCAGCAGTTACTCGGTGCCCGGCGAGCAGTACTTC. Translating it yields CASSYSVPGEQYF. J is TRBJ2-7 and V is TRBV6-5; D unresolved. This CDR3 region has 13 residues. CDR1 and CDR2 (germline): MNHEY, SVGAGI. V was clipped by 0 bases and J by 6 bases, with 9 bases between them.

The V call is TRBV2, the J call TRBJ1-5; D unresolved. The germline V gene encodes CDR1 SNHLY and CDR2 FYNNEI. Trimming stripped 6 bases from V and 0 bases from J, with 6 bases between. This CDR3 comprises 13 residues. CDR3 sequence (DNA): TGTGCCAGCAGGGTGTATAGCAATCAGCCCCAGCATTTT. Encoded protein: CASRVYSNQPQHF. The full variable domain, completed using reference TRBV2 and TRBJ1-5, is EPEVTQTPSHQVTQMGQEVILRCVPISNHLYFYWYRQILGQKVEFLVSFYNNEISEKSEIFDDQFSVERPDGSNFTLKIRSTKLEDSAMYFCASRVYSNQPQHFGDGTRLSIL.

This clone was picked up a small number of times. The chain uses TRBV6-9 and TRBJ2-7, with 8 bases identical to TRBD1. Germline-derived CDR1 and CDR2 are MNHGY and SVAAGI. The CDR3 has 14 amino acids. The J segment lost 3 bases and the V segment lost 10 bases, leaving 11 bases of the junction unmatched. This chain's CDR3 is CANQQDRVFYEQYF. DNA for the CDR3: TGTGCCAACCAGCAGGACAGGGTTTTCTACGAGCAGTACTTC.

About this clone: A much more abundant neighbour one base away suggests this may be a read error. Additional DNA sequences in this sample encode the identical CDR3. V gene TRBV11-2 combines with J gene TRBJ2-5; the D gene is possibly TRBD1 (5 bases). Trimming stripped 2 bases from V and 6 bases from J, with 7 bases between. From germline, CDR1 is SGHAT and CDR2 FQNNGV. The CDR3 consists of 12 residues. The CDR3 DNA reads TGTGCCAGCAGCTTAAACAGGAAGACCCAGTACTTC. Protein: CASSLNRKTQYF.

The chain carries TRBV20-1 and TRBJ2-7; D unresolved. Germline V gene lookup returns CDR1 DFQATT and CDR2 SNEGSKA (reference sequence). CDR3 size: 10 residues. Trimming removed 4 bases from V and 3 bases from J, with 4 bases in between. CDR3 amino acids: CSATIYEQYF. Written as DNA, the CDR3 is TGCAGTGCTACAATCTACGAGCAGTACTTC.

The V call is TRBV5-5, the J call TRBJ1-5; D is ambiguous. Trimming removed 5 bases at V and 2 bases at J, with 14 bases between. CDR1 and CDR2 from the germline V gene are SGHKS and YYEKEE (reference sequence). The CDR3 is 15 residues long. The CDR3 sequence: CASSSTVGGNQPQHF. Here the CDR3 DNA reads TGTGCCAGCAGTTCCACCGTCGGTGGCAATCAGCCCCAGCATTTT.

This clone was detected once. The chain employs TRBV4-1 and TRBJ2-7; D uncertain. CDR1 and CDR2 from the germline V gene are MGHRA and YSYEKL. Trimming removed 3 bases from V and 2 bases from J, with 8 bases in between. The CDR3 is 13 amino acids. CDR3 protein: CASSQADPYEQYF. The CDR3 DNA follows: TGCGCCAGCAGCCAGGCAGATCCCTACGAGCAGTACTTC.

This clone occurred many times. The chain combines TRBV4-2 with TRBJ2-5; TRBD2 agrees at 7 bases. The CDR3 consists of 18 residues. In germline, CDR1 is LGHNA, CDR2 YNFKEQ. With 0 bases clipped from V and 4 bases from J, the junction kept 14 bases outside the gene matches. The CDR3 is CASSQDLRGGTGGETQYF. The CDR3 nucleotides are TGTGCCAGCAGCCAAGACCTCCGCGGGGGAACCGGAGGAGAGACCCAGTACTTC.

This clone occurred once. The CDR3 region has the DNA TGTGCCAGCAGTATGGGCGGGACGAACTACGAGCAGTACTTC. Its protein is CASSMGGTNYEQYF. The chain couples TRBV11-2 to TRBJ2-7, with D tentatively TRBD2 (6 bases). Trimming cost V 6 bases and J 3 bases, with 15 bases left between them. Germline V lookup: CDR1 SGHAT, CDR2 FQNNGV. The length of the CDR3 is 14 residues.

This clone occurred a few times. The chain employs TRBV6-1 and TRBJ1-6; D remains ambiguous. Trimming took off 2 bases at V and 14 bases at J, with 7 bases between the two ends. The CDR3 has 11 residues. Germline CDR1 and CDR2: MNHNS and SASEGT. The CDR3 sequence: CASSEFGTLHF. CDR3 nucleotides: TGTGCCAGCAGTGAATTTGGCACCCTCCACTTT.